Following are 9 T cell receptor beta chains from one sample sequenced in a study of graft-versus-host responses after intestinal transplantation. Assay: immunoSEQ multiplex PCR; the TCRdb copy retains only in-frame clones and omits some. The profile shows about 81,000 clones, 70% to 90% of them singletons. Their antigen targets remain unknown. The input for sequencing was unstimulated CD4+ T cells sorted from spleen or lymph node cells, taken before intestinal transplant. The source of these receptors is a human donor who received an intestinal transplant.

The chain couples TRBV7-2 to TRBJ2-1, with 13 bases fitting TRBD2. Germline V gives CDR1 SGHTA, CDR2 FQGNSA. V lost 5 bases and J lost 8; bases outside the gene matches: 6. This CDR3 spans 15 amino acids. The CDR3 region is CASSRTSGRFDEQFF. The CDR3 bases are TGTGCCAGCAGCCGGACTAGCGGGAGATTCGATGAGCAGTTCTTC.

This clone was picked up one time. This chain joins TRBV18 and TRBJ2-5; D perhaps matches TRBD2 (6 bases). The length of the CDR3 is 15 residues. V was trimmed by 1 base and J by 3 bases, leaving 12 bases between them. Germline CDR1 is KGHSH and CDR2 is LQKENI. DNA of the CDR3: TGTGCCAGCTCACCACGTGGAGGGTCGGAAGAGACCCAGTACTTC. Translated, it gives CASSPRGGSEETQYF.

The chain is built from TRBV5-1 and TRBJ1-1; 8 bases line up with TRBD1. Germline CDR1 is SGHRS and CDR2 is YFSETQ. Unmatched junction bases numbered 10, after V lost 3 bases and J lost 6 bases. The CDR3 totals 15 residues. CDR3 sequence (DNA): TGCGCCAGCAGCTCCGGAAATACAGGGGGGCCTGAAGCTTTCTTT. Residues: CASSSGNTGGPEAFF. Drawing the rest from reference TRBV5-1 and TRBJ1-1, the complete variable domain is KAGVTQTPRYLIKTRGQQVTLSCSPISGHRSVSWYQQTPGQGLQFLFEYFSETQRNKGNFPGRFSGRQFSNSRSEMNVSTLELGDSALYLCASSSGNTGGPEAFFGQGTRLTVV.

The chain couples TRBV19 to TRBJ1-1; TRBD1 is a possible D gene (5 bases). The CDR3 consists of 15 residues. Germline CDR1 and CDR2: LNHDA and SQIVND (reference sequence). Trimming took off 4 bases at V and 5 bases at J, with 17 bases between the two ends. The CDR3 bases are TGTGCCAGTAGTACCGCCCGGACGGGGGGAACTGAAGCTTTCTTT. Its protein is CASSTARTGGTEAFF.

This clone was observed a few times. In nucleotides, the CDR3 is TGCGCCAGCAGCCAAGATCCGGGGACAGGGATTAATGAAAAACTGTTTTTT. It codes for CASSQDPGTGINEKLFF. The J gene is TRBJ1-4, the V gene TRBV4-1; 9 nucleotides agree with TRBD1. The germline CDR1 and CDR2 sequences are MGHRA and YSYEKL. V lost 0 bases and J lost 4; bases outside the gene matches: 6. This CDR3 is built from 17 residues.

The rearrangement links TRBV4-1 to TRBJ1-5; D is uncertain. Per germline, CDR1 MGHRA and CDR2 YSYEKL. This CDR3 is built from 14 residues. Trimming left V 1 base short and J 5 bases short, with 9 bases between. CDR3 protein: CASSQGGRDQPQHF. For the CDR3, the DNA is TGCGCCAGCAGCCAAGGAGGAAGAGATCAGCCCCAGCATTTT.

The rearrangement links TRBV4-2 to TRBJ2-1; maybe TRBD2 (5 bases). V was shortened by 1 base and J by 4 bases, with 11 bases between the two germline ends. Germline V gives CDR1 LGHNA, CDR2 YNFKEQ. There are 15 residues in the CDR3. The DNA for the CDR3 is TGTGCCAGCAGCCAAGCCGGGGTGGGATACAATGAGCAGTTCTTC. Its translation is CASSQAGVGYNEQFF.

The chain joins TRBV6-1 to TRBJ1-2; tentative D call: TRBD1 (6 bases). Per the germline V gene, CDR1 is MNHNS and CDR2 is SASEGT. Trimming removed 7 bases from V and 2 bases from J, with 11 bases in between. CDR3 size: 13 residues. In nucleotides, the CDR3 is TGTGCCAGCAACCGAGACAGGAACTATGGCTACACCTTC. It yields the protein CASNRDRNYGYTF.

J is TRBJ1-3 and V is TRBV11-2, with D hard to call. The V end was cut by 1 base, the J end by 0 bases, with 7 bases between. The CDR3 is 15 amino acids. The germline CDR1 and CDR2 sequences are SGHAT and FQNNGV. CDR3: CASSLGSYSGNTIYF. CDR3 DNA sequence: TGTGCCAGCAGCTTAGGGAGCTACTCTGGAAACACCATATATTTT.